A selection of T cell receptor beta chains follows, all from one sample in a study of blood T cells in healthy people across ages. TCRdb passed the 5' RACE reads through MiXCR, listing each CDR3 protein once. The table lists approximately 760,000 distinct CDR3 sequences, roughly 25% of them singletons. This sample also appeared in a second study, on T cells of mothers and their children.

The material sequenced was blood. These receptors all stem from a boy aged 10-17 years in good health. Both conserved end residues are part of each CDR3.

CDR3 protein: CASSFNTIEETQYF
V gene: TRBV5-1
J gene: TRBJ2-5

CDR3 protein: CASSPRQGVETQYF
V gene: TRBV7-2
J gene: TRBJ2-5

CDR3 protein: CSAGGPGKLFF
V gene: TRBV20-1
J gene: TRBJ1-4

CDR3 protein: CASRETASGRRDNEQFF
V gene: TRBV28
J gene: TRBJ2-1

CDR3 protein: CASSQDHKKLFF
V gene: TRBV4-2
J gene: TRBJ1-4

CDR3 protein: CSARDSSSGKNIQYF
V gene: TRBV20-1
J gene: TRBJ2-4

CDR3 protein: CASSLGQAYGYTF
V gene: TRBV12-3/TRBV12-4
J gene: TRBJ1-2

CDR3 protein: CASSPRAQETQYF
V gene: TRBV27
J gene: TRBJ2-5

CDR3 protein: CASSSIDSRDHEQYF
V gene: TRBV28
J gene: TRBJ2-7

CDR3 protein: CSVAAGGKGTEAFF
V gene: TRBV29-1
J gene: TRBJ1-1

CDR3 protein: CSAREDRSLYGYTF
V gene: TRBV20-1
J gene: TRBJ1-2

CDR3 protein: CSASDRVDYEQYF
V gene: TRBV20-1
J gene: TRBJ2-7

CDR3 protein: CASGLPRLGETQYF
V gene: TRBV12-5
J gene: TRBJ2-5

CDR3 protein: CASSFSDQPQHF
V gene: TRBV12-3/TRBV12-4
J gene: TRBJ1-5

CDR3 protein: CSVEVPGNEKLFF
V gene: TRBV29-1
J gene: TRBJ1-4

CDR3 protein: CASSQRAGGPIFTDTQYF
V gene: TRBV4-3
J gene: TRBJ2-3

CDR3 protein: CASSERVNNSPLHF
V gene: TRBV28
J gene: TRBJ1-6

CDR3 protein: CASSEEAPTQYF
V gene: TRBV6-1
J gene: TRBJ2-5

CDR3 protein: CASNNEETQYF
V gene: TRBV28
J gene: TRBJ2-5

CDR3 protein: CSQAGVPETQYF
V gene: TRBV29-1
J gene: TRBJ2-5

CDR3 protein: CSAAGTGQETQYF
V gene: TRBV20-1
J gene: -

CDR3 protein: CASSSTVSALAGVEQFF
V gene: TRBV7-3
J gene: TRBJ2-1

CDR3 protein: CASTPRGAPSLEQYF
V gene: TRBV28
J gene: TRBJ2-7

CDR3 protein: CSVRRTSGRYNEQFF
V gene: TRBV29-1
J gene: TRBJ2-1

CDR3 protein: CASSLKGLAGGETQYF
V gene: TRBV5-1
J gene: TRBJ2-5

CDR3 protein: CASSLSAGVLYEQYF
V gene: TRBV27
J gene: TRBJ2-7

CDR3 protein: CASSQLAGGYNEQFF
V gene: TRBV14
J gene: TRBJ2-1

CDR3 protein: CASSYSNWEQYF
V gene: TRBV6-6
J gene: TRBJ2-7

CDR3 protein: CASSLVGWGDEQFF
V gene: TRBV11-2
J gene: -

CDR3 protein: CASNKAGGVTDTQYF
V gene: TRBV7-9
J gene: TRBJ2-3

CDR3 protein: CASSSSRVYNEQFF
V gene: TRBV5-6
J gene: TRBJ2-1

CDR3 protein: CASSPRQGADTQYF
V gene: TRBV7-9
J gene: TRBJ2-3

CDR3 protein: CASSPGRGRIDYEQYF
V gene: TRBV28
J gene: TRBJ2-7

CDR3 protein: CASSSRSGTGSYEQYF
V gene: TRBV13
J gene: TRBJ2-7

CDR3 protein: CAGSLGSADEQFF
V gene: TRBV7-9
J gene: -

CDR3 protein: CSASQEDSNQPQHF
V gene: TRBV20-1
J gene: TRBJ1-5

CDR3 protein: CASQEGNQPQHF
V gene: TRBV28
J gene: TRBJ1-5

CDR3 protein: CSVWTGGRNEQFF
V gene: TRBV29-1
J gene: -

CDR3 protein: CASSEIVEWAGSGYEQFF
V gene: TRBV6-1
J gene: TRBJ2-1

CDR3 protein: CAIRDSGGPYEQYF
V gene: TRBV10-3
J gene: TRBJ2-7

CDR3 protein: CASSVREEYEQYF
V gene: TRBV12-3/TRBV12-4
J gene: -

CDR3 protein: CSVDPGQGASGNTIYF
V gene: TRBV29-1
J gene: TRBJ1-3